This TCR beta chain was recorded in a study of chemoradiotherapy in HPV16-positive cancers. Study background: A couple of HPV16-positive patients' cells yielded candidate HPV-specific clones and common motifs.

Trimming shortened V by 3 bases and J by 2 bases, and 8 bases separated the two germline ends. Germline CDR1 is MNHEY and CDR2 is SMNVEV (reference sequence). CDR3 length: 14 residues. A word on this clone: As yet, its antigen is unknown.

Only in-frame clones appear in the TCRdb table, and some are missing; sequencing was by immunoSEQ multiplex PCR. The data show 4,000 or so clones, around 73% seen once. Broader study findings: Only two HPV16-positive patients supplied the functional HPV-specificity definition. During treatment, candidate HPV-specific clones and E7-related motifs expanded in tumor.

This material consisted of tumor tissue, taken from a patient who underwent chemoradiotherapy. The clonotype comes from a human donor with HPV-associated anogenital cancer. The chain has TRBV27 and TRBJ2-1, with D uncertain. As DNA, the CDR3 is TGTGCCAGCAGTTTGGGCAGAACCTACAATGAGCAGTTCTTC. It encodes CASSLGRTYNEQFF.